The T cell receptor (beta chain) under discussion was sequenced for a study of regulatory T cells in long-lasting Graves disease (dated by TCRdb to about 2021). Background on the whole study: In the newly diagnosed Graves' disease group, patients had been taking antithyroid drugs for less than 3 months. Patients with persistent Graves' disease were compared with patients with newly diagnosed Graves' disease using TCR sequencing and RNA sequencing of peripheral blood. A total of around 35 samples were covered by TCR sequencing, comprising some 13 persistent and around 20 newly diagnosed Graves' disease patients. The study took place in China and was registered as a clinical trial. Here is what the overall study found, with its caveats: Because the primary lesion, thyroid tissue, could not be accessed, the study looked at peripheral blood alone. Compared with newly diagnosed patients, persistent Graves' disease patients had lower TCR Shannon entropy and fewer highly expanded clones, which suggests clonal expansion. Persistent disease showed preferential use of TRBV28, TRBJ1-2 and TRBJ2-5, whereas newly diagnosed disease favored TRBV20-1 and TRBJ2-1. More public clonotypes were shared among persistent patients (approximately 3,000) than among newly diagnosed patients (966). Only the TCR beta chain was sequenced and analyzed. The small sample size was acknowledged by the authors as a limitation that may reduce accuracy.

Interpreted using the paper, the time point label stands for: newly diagnosed GD, antithyroid drugs for less than 3 months. For both TCR sequencing and RNA sequencing, RNA was extracted from PBMCs using TRIzol. Graves' disease was diagnosed according to American Thyroid Association guidelines. Patients for the study were recruited at an endocrinology department in Xi'an, China. Each patient gave roughly 10 milliliters of peripheral blood, collected in an EDTA anticoagulant tube. Ficoll Paque Plus density gradient separation was used to isolate PBMCs, and no further T cell sorting was performed. An Agilent 2100 Bioanalyzer and agarose gel were used to assess RNA quality, and a NanoDrop 2000 was used to measure RNA concentration. Library preparation was by multiplex PCR. The sequencer was an Illumina HiSeq 4000. iRepertoire HTBI primers and Arm-PCR amplification of CDR3 regions were used to construct TCR beta libraries. PCR products were gel purified before sequencing. Processing in the source paper ran as follows. Across samples, some 62 TRBV and 13 to 15 TRBJ segments were identified and used for gene usage analysis of CDR3 amino acid clonotypes. COPE and FqMerger were used to merge filtered high-quality paired reads into contigs. Contigs were aligned with BLAST to IMGT TRBV, TRBD and TRBJ reference genes, and CDR3 was defined per IMGT. Any clonotype with a frequency above 0.1% was counted as a highly expanded clone. Shannon entropy was used to measure repertoire diversity, and the Gini coefficient was used to measure V-J evenness. A clonotype found in more than one individual was treated as public. TCRdb reworked the public reads: Q25 trimming with fastp, MiXCR clone assembly, productive beta chains retained. Rows merge per CDR3 protein into single entries with the most common DNA and genes. The V and J calls and clone size come from TCRdb's table, not from the authors' own analysis. For this sample the table gives about 540,000 distinct CDR3 sequences, of which about 13% were detected only once. Of the sample, 10% is held by the ten largest clones.

The sample holds many counts of this clonotype. Its specific antigen is unknown. There are no base qualities to consult, and no much larger clone falls within one base. CDR3 length: 14 amino acids, cysteine to phenylalanine. The retained sequence is limited to the CDR3, 42 bases, with the frame set at the first base. V lost 8 bases and J lost 0 bases; the stretch between them is 12 bases long. CDR1 and CDR2 (ENHRY, SYGVKD) derive from the germline V gene. The same sample was also studied in work on T cells in Graves' hyperthyroidism and ophthalmopathy. The second investigation adds: A patient counted as having stable Graves' hyperthyroidism if no progression to ophthalmopathy occurred over 18 months of follow-up. Hyperthyroidism patients were aged 18 to 65 years and newly diagnosed, with disease duration of less than 2 months. Exclusion was applied to patients with uncontrolled infections, other autoimmune diseases, pregnancy or lactation. Diagnoses were established on the basis of clinical symptoms, serum thyroxine and TRAb, thyroid ultrasound, and orbital computed tomography. A first-round RT-PCR of the TCR CDR3 used the HTBI primer set with the Qiagen OneStep RT-PCR kit. Most expanded thyroid clonotypes (frequency above 0.001) were also found in blood, which suggests that blood repertoires may mirror thyroid immune responses. A 13 V-J signature model separated ophthalmopathy from stable hyperthyroidism, with 87.88% sensitivity and 81.08% specificity in cross-validation and 80%/75% in testing. In validation, the model predicted progression to ophthalmopathy with just under 71% sensitivity and about 72% specificity, a median of 6.5 months before onset. To identify distinguishing TCR V-J signatures, a discovery cohort of about a hundred patients was used, comprising 43 with Graves' ophthalmopathy and some 60 with stable Graves' hyperthyroidism. Prospective prediction of ophthalmopathy was tested in an independent validation cohort of 18 to 20 hyperthyroidism patients and 15 to 17 patients who later progressed to ophthalmopathy. The 100 discovery patients were randomly divided into training and test sets at a 7:3 ratio. Thyroid tissue and blood T-cell repertoires from about six Graves' hyperthyroidism patients were also compared in the study. After sampling, hyperthyroidism patients received methimazole starting at 30 mg daily, and ophthalmopathy patients received high-dose intravenous methylprednisolone. Libraries were constructed in a second round of multiplex PCR, after which size selection and purification were carried out. The libraries were sequenced on an Illumina HiSeq2000 using paired-end 100 bp reads. Raw data were processed with SOAPnuke, discarding reads with adapters, uncalled bases, mean Phred below 15, or no exact constant-primer or identifier match. COPE v1.2.5 was used to merge high-quality paired reads, and clonotypes were defined as unique nucleotide sequences. MiTCR v1.1 was used to align clonotypes to the IMGT TRBV, TRBD and TRBJ reference segments. The analysis included only V-J combinations with a frequency above 0.0001, which together covered around 99% of the repertoires. A TCS score was defined as the ratio between F50 (clonal expansion) and ExV (chaos), using BLOSUM62-based TCRdist between CDR3 peptides within each V-J. Welch's t-statistics and random forest reduced 514 V-J features to 13, which were used in a naive Bayes classifier (R e1071). No statistical method was used to set the sample size in advance, and investigators knew the group allocation. According to the paper, TCR Vbeta CDR3 sequencing was carried out on 135 peripheral blood samples, which came from around 43 ophthalmopathy, around 74 hyperthyroidism and approximately 17 progressor patients.

Specimen: peripheral blood mononuclear cells (PBMCs), collected at new diagnosis, from a patient treated with antithyroid drugs. The chain employs TRBV10-3 and TRBJ2-3, with a tentative D gene TRBD2 over 5 matching bases. The clonotype comes from a man younger than 45 with Graves disease. Donor details come from another sample of the same person, matched by shared clones. The CDR3 reads as follows: CAIGAEASTDTQYF. The DNA sequence follows: TGTGCCATCGGAGCGGAGGCTAGCACAGATACGCAGTATTTT.